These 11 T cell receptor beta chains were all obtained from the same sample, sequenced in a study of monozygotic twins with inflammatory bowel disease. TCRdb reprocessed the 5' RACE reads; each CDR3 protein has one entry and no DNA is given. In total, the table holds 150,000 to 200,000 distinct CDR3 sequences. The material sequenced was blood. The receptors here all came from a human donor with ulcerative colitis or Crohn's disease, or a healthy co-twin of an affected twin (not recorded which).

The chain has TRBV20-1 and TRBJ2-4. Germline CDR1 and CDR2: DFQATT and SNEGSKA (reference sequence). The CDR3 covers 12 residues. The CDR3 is CSARELVNIQYF.

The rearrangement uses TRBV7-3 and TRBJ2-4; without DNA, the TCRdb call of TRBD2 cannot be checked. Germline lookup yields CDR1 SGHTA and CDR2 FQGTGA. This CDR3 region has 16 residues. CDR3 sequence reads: CASSLGAGGSRDIQYF.

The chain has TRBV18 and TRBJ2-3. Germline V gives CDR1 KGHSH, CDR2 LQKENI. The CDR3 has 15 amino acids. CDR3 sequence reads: CASSPLAEGTDTQYF. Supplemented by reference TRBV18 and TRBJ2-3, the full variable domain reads NAGVMQNPRHLVRRRGQEARLRCSPMKGHSHVYWYRQLPEEGLKFMVYLQKENIIDESGMPKERFSAEFPKEGPSILRIQQVVRGDSAAYFCASSPLAEGTDTQYFGPGTRLTVL.

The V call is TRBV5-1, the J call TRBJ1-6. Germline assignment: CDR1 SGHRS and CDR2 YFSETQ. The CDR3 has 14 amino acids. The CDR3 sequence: CASSLEHSNSPLHF.

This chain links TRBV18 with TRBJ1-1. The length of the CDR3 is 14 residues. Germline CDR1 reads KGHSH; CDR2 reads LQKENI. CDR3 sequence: CASSPRGRDAEAFF.

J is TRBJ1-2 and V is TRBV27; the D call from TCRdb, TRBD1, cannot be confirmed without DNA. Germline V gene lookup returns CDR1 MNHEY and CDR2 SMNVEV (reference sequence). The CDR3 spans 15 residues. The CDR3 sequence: CASSSRTGKGYGYTF.

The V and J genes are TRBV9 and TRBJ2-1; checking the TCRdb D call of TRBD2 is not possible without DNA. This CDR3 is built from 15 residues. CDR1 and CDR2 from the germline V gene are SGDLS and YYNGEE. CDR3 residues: CASSDRLAGYNEQFF.

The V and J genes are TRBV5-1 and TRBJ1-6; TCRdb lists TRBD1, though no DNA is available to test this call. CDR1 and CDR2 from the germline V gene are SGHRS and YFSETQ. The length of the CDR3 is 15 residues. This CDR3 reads CASSRNREPNSPLHF. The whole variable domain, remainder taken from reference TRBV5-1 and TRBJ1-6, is KAGVTQTPRYLIKTRGQQVTLSCSPISGHRSVSWYQQTPGQGLQFLFEYFSETQRNKGNFPGRFSGRQFSNSRSEMNVSTLELGDSALYLCASSRNREPNSPLHFGNGTRLTVT.

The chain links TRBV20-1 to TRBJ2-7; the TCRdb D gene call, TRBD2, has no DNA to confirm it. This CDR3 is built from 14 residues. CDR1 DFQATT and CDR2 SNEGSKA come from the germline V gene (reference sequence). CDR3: CSAGLAGGSDEQYF.

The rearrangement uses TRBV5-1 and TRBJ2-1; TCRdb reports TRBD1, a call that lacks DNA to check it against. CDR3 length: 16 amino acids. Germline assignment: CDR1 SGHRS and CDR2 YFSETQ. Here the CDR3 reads CASSIGTGGFGNEQFF. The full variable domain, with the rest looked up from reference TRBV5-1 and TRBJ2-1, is KAGVTQTPRYLIKTRGQQVTLSCSPISGHRSVSWYQQTPGQGLQFLFEYFSETQRNKGNFPGRFSGRQFSNSRSEMNVSTLELGDSALYLCASSIGTGGFGNEQFFGPGTRLTVL.

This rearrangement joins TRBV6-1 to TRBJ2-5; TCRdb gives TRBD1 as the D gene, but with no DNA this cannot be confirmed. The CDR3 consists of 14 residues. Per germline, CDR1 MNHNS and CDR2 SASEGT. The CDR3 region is CASSPTRQQETQYF.